Presented here are 28 T cell receptor beta chains from one specimen sequenced in a study of shared clonotypes between healthy human individuals. Measured with immunoSEQ multiplex PCR; TCRdb has only the in-frame clones, and not every one. Seen here are approximately 940,000 clones, around 80% observed once, and the top ten hold nearly 1.5%. Sample: memory CD4+ T cells sorted from blood. The subset: CD45RA-negative fraction. Receptor source: a man aged 18 to 35 in good health.

The chain joins TRBV28 to TRBJ1-2; no definite D call. The CDR3 covers 13 residues. V was trimmed by 1 base and J by 2 bases, leaving 5 bases between them. Germline V gene lookup returns CDR1 MDHEN and CDR2 SYDVKM. For the CDR3, the DNA is TGTGCCAGCAGTTTATTGCGAAACTATGGCTACACCTTC. Protein sequence: CASSLLRNYGYTF.

This clone occurred a few times. V is TRBV25-1 and J is TRBJ1-3; D unclear. The CDR3 is 12 residues long. Germline V gene sequence: CDR1 MGHDK, CDR2 SYGVNS. V lost 4 bases and J lost 8, with 9 bases in between. The CDR3 here is CASSVLGDTIYF. The CDR3 region has the DNA TGTGCCAGCAGTGTGCTGGGCGACACCATATATTTT.

The table lists this clone with a count of one. J is TRBJ1-1 and V is TRBV7-9; TRBD1 aligns across 7 bases. There are 18 residues in the CDR3. Trimming removed 4 bases from V and 0 bases from J; junction bases left unmatched: 14. Germline V CDR1 and CDR2: SEHNR, FQNEAQ (reference sequence). CDR3 sequence: CASSWPSGQSLMNTEAFF. For the CDR3, the DNA is TGTGCCAGCAGCTGGCCATCGGGACAGTCCTTAATGAACACTGAAGCTTTCTTT. The complete variable domain, with remaining parts taken from reference TRBV7-9 and TRBJ1-1, reads DTGVSQNPRHKITKRGQNVTFRCDPISEHNRLYWYRQTLGQGPEFLTYFQNEAQLEKSRLLSDRFSAERPKGSFSTLEIQRTEQGDSAMYLCASSWPSGQSLMNTEAFFGQGTRLTVV.

The chain links TRBV6-6 to TRBJ2-7, with no clear D. Germline loops: CDR1 MNHNY, CDR2 SVGAGI (reference sequence). CDR3 length: 12 amino acids. Trimming cost V 6 bases and J 2 bases, with 8 bases left between them. The CDR3 sequence is CASSYTPYEQYF. Written as DNA, the CDR3 is TGTGCCAGCAGCTACACACCCTACGAGCAGTACTTC.

The rearrangement uses TRBV7-2 and TRBJ2-7; TRBD2 matches 11 bases. The CDR3 spans 14 residues. Per germline, CDR1 SGHTA and CDR2 FQGNSA. With 4 bases clipped from V and 12 bases from J, the junction kept 11 bases outside the gene matches. The CDR3 DNA reads TGTACCAGCAGCTCGCTTATAGCGGGAGGGCCGGGGTACTTC. Residues: CTSSSLIAGGPGYF.

This rearrangement joins TRBV7-6 to TRBJ2-3; 7 positions agree with TRBD2. V lost 1 base, J lost 0 bases, and 4 bases stayed unmatched. CDR1 and CDR2 (germline): SGHVS, FNYEAQ. CDR3 length: 16 residues. In DNA form, the CDR3 reads TGTGCCAGCAGCTTAGTTGGCGGGGGTAGCACAGATACGCAGTATTTT. Translated: CASSLVGGGSTDTQYF.

There are a few counts of this clone. The chain has TRBV10-1 and TRBJ1-1; 7 bases line up with TRBD1. The V segment lost 0 bases and the J segment 7 bases; nucleotides outside the gene matches: 5. The V gene's germline CDR1 is WNHNN and CDR2 SYGVQD (reference sequence). CDR3 length equals 14 residues. The CDR3 region has the DNA TGCGCCAGCAGTGAGTCGAAGCGGACAGGTGAAGCTTTCTTT. Its translation: CASSESKRTGEAFF.

This clone occurred many times. The rearrangement links TRBV11-1 to TRBJ2-7, with D possibly being TRBD2 (5 bases). The germline V and J ends were trimmed by 4 bases and 4 bases, with 11 bases remaining between them. CDR1 is SGHAT and CDR2 is FQDESV in the germline V gene (reference sequence). The CDR3 sequence is 13 residues long. CDR3 bases: TGTGCCAGCAGCTCACCTCCGGGGTACGAGCAGTACTTC. Translation gives CASSSPPGYEQYF.

Only a few counts were recorded for this clone. The chain joins TRBV11-2 to TRBJ2-1; D is perhaps TRBD1 (6 bases). Germline values: CDR1 SGHAT, CDR2 FQNNGV. This CDR3 spans 13 amino acids. V gave up 2 bases and J gave up 13 bases, with 15 bases separating them. The chain's CDR3 is CASSLSQGEEQFF. The CDR3 DNA reads as TGTGCCAGCAGCTTATCACAGGGCGAGGAACAGTTCTTC.

This chain links TRBV7-3 with TRBJ1-2, with TRBD1 identical over 7 bases. Germline V gene lookup returns CDR1 SGHTA and CDR2 FQGTGA. CDR3 length: 14 residues. Germline trimming cut 6 bases from V and 6 bases from J; bases unmatched to any gene: 10. This chain's CDR3 is CASSQQGGLNGYTF. CDR3 nucleotide sequence: TGTGCCAGCAGTCAGCAGGGGGGCCTTAATGGCTACACCTTC.

V gene TRBV5-6 combines with J gene TRBJ2-7; D may be TRBD1 (6 bases). The V gene's germline CDR1 is SGHDT and CDR2 YYEEEE. The V gene lost 6 bases and the J gene lost 2 bases, with 15 bases spanning the gap. CDR3 length equals 14 residues. This CDR3 reads CASTTPNRAYEQYF. CDR3 nucleotide sequence: TGTGCCAGCACCACACCTAACAGGGCCTACGAGCAGTACTTC.

The CDR3 DNA reads TGTGCCAGCTCGGCGGGATATAACACTGAAGCTTTCTTT. Protein sequence: CASSAGYNTEAFF. The J gene is TRBJ1-1, the V gene TRBV18; D gene unclear. The CDR3 consists of 13 residues. In germline, CDR1 is KGHSH, CDR2 LQKENI. V was pared by 6 bases and J by 2 bases, with 10 bases between.

This clone occurred once. The genes are TRBV28 and TRBJ1-6, with D unclear. Germline CDR1 is MDHEN and CDR2 is SYDVKM. The V and J ends lost 5 bases and 9 bases respectively, with 14 bases between them. This CDR3 has 14 residues. The CDR3 region has the DNA TGTGCCAGCAGTCCATCAAAGAAAACTTCACCCCTCCACTTT. Translation: CASSPSKKTSPLHF.

The gene calls are TRBV6-1 and TRBJ1-2; 12 nucleotides match TRBD1. CDR1 and CDR2 from the germline V gene are MNHNS and SASEGT. V lost 6 bases and J lost 7; bases outside the gene matches: 6. The CDR3 length is 14 residues. CDR3 residues: CASRGTGGAGGYTF. The DNA for the CDR3 is TGTGCCAGCAGGGGGACAGGGGGCGCGGGTGGCTACACCTTC.

The chain combines TRBV15 with TRBJ1-6, with D tentatively TRBD1 (5 bases). This CDR3 contains 14 residues. CDR1 is LNHNV, CDR2 YYDKDF, per germline (reference sequence). V dropped 0 bases and J dropped 10 bases, with 10 bases sitting between them. This CDR3 is CATSRETGASPLHF. The CDR3 DNA is TGTGCCACCAGCAGAGAAACAGGAGCCTCACCCCTCCACTTT.

V and J are TRBV6-5 and TRBJ2-5; TRBD2 matches 11 bases. This CDR3 comprises 16 residues. CDR1 is MNHEY, CDR2 SVGAGI, per germline. J lost 4 bases, V lost 3 bases, and 7 bases had no gene match. Here the CDR3 DNA reads TGTGCCAGCAGTTATTCAGGGCTAGCGGGAGGAGAGACCCAGTACTTC. The encoded protein is CASSYSGLAGGETQYF.

This clone was seen only once. This chain joins TRBV6-1 and TRBJ1-1; possible D gene TRBD1, 6 bases. The CDR3 has 16 amino acids. CDR1 and CDR2 from the germline V gene are MNHNS and SASEGT. The V end lost 0 bases, the J end lost 4 bases, and 15 bases lay between the germline ends. DNA for the CDR3: TGTGCCAGCAGTGAAGCTCTGGGGGCTGGTGGCACTGAAGCTTTCTTT. It translates to CASSEALGAGGTEAFF.

A word on this clone: The sample has other DNA sequences that encode this CDR3 too. This chain joins TRBV28 and TRBJ1-5; 9 nucleotides align to TRBD1. The junction had 1 base not matched to a gene; V was cut back by 3 bases and J by 4 bases. The CDR3 consists of 14 residues. Looked up from germline, CDR1 is MDHEN and CDR2 is SYDVKM. CDR3 nucleotide sequence: TGTGCCAGCAGTTTGACAGGGGGGAATCAGCCCCAGCATTTT. Translated, it gives CASSLTGGNQPQHF.

The chain is built from TRBV29-1 and TRBJ2-7, with 10 bases identical to TRBD1. The J segment lost 5 bases and the V segment lost 7 bases, leaving 5 bases of the junction unmatched. The CDR3 is 12 amino acids. Germline CDR1 and CDR2: SQVTM and ANQGSEA. DNA of the CDR3: TGCAGCGCTAGACAGGGGGCGAACGAGCAGTACTTC. This codes for CSARQGANEQYF.

Turning to this clone: The sample holds other DNA sequences that translate to the same CDR3. The chain employs TRBV10-1 and TRBJ2-3; D is unresolved. The V and J ends lost 1 base and 3 bases respectively, with 5 bases between them. CDR1 and CDR2 (germline): WNHNN, SYGVQD (reference sequence). This CDR3 contains 13 residues. CDR3 nucleotides: TGCGCCAGCAGTGAGTGGGGAACAGATACGCAGTATTTT. Protein product: CASSEWGTDTQYF.

The rearrangement links TRBV7-9 to TRBJ2-3; no clear D. CDR3 length equals 14 residues. Trimming pared 2 bases from V and 2 bases from J, leaving 8 bases between. Germline V gene sequence: CDR1 SEHNR, CDR2 FQNEAQ (reference sequence). Written as DNA, the CDR3 is TGTGCCAGCAGCTTATGGCTCGACACAGATACGCAGTATTTT. The encoded protein is CASSLWLDTDTQYF.

The genes are TRBV7-9 and TRBJ2-7; 15 bases are shared with TRBD2. Germline values: CDR1 SEHNR, CDR2 FQNEAQ (reference sequence). The CDR3 totals 16 residues. After removal of 7 bases from V and 3 bases from J, the junction contained 7 bases not matched to a gene. The CDR3 sequence: CASTPGLAGGNYEQYF. CDR3 coding DNA: TGTGCCAGCACTCCGGGACTAGCGGGAGGTAACTACGAGCAGTACTTC.

This clone came up a few times. CDR3: CSVDRGRRETQYF. CDR3 coding DNA: TGCAGCGTTGACCGGGGTCGCAGGGAGACCCAGTACTTC. The J gene is TRBJ2-5, the V gene TRBV29-1; weak D call: TRBD2 (5 bases). V was clipped by 3 bases and J by 5 bases, with 13 bases between them. The CDR3 spans 13 residues. Looked up from germline, CDR1 is SQVTM and CDR2 is ANQGSEA. Based on the CDR3 plus reference TRBV29-1 and TRBJ2-5, the full variable domain is SAVISQKPSRDICQRGTSLTIQCQVDSQVTMMFWYRQQPGQSLTLIATANQGSEATYESGFVIDKFPISRPNLTFSTLTVSNMSPEDSSIYLCSVDRGRRETQYFGPGTRLLVL.

The rearrangement uses TRBV7-9 and TRBJ2-3, with 8 bases fitting TRBD2. This CDR3 spans 13 amino acids. Germline V lookup: CDR1 SEHNR, CDR2 FQNEAQ (reference sequence). Trimming cost V 8 bases and J 8 bases; bases outside gene matches: 9. CDR3 sequence reads: CASRTAGVGTQYF. CDR3 DNA sequence: TGTGCCAGCCGAACAGCGGGAGTGGGTACGCAGTATTTT.

The CDR3 DNA reads as TGTGCCATCAGTGTGCGGGGGGCCTACGAGCAGTACTTC. It specifies CAISVRGAYEQYF. The chain uses TRBV10-3 and TRBJ2-7, with 8 positions matching TRBD2. The V and J ends lost 4 bases and 2 bases, in that order; junction bases with no gene match: 1. Germline V CDR1 and CDR2: ENHRY, SYGVKD. There are 13 residues in the CDR3.

The chain links TRBV21-1 to TRBJ2-7; the table calls TRBD2, which could not be checked here. TRBV21-1 is a listed pseudogene. The CDR3 totals 18 residues. The CDR3 region has the DNA TGTGCCAGCAGCAATTGGGCATCATGGGAGACCCTCTCCTACGAGCAGTACTTC. It specifies CASSNWASWETLSYEQYF.

The table lists this clone with many counts. J is TRBJ2-2 and V is TRBV10-1, with 9 positions matching TRBD2. Germline CDR1 WNHNN, CDR2 SYGVQD (reference sequence). CDR3 length: 12 amino acids. With 8 bases clipped from V and 13 bases from J, the junction kept 8 bases outside the gene matches. CDR3 nucleotides: TGCGCCAGCTATGGGCGGGAGGGCGTGCTGTTTTTT. It encodes CASYGREGVLFF.

This clone showed up just a few times. The V and J genes are TRBV7-9 and TRBJ2-1; D is ambiguous. CDR1 is SEHNR and CDR2 is FQNEAQ in the germline V gene (reference sequence). Trimming left V 6 bases short and J 7 bases short, with 16 bases between. This CDR3 comprises 14 residues. CDR3 loop: CASSPLGGINEQFF. In DNA form, the CDR3 reads TGTGCCAGCAGTCCCCTAGGTGGAATAAATGAGCAGTTCTTC.